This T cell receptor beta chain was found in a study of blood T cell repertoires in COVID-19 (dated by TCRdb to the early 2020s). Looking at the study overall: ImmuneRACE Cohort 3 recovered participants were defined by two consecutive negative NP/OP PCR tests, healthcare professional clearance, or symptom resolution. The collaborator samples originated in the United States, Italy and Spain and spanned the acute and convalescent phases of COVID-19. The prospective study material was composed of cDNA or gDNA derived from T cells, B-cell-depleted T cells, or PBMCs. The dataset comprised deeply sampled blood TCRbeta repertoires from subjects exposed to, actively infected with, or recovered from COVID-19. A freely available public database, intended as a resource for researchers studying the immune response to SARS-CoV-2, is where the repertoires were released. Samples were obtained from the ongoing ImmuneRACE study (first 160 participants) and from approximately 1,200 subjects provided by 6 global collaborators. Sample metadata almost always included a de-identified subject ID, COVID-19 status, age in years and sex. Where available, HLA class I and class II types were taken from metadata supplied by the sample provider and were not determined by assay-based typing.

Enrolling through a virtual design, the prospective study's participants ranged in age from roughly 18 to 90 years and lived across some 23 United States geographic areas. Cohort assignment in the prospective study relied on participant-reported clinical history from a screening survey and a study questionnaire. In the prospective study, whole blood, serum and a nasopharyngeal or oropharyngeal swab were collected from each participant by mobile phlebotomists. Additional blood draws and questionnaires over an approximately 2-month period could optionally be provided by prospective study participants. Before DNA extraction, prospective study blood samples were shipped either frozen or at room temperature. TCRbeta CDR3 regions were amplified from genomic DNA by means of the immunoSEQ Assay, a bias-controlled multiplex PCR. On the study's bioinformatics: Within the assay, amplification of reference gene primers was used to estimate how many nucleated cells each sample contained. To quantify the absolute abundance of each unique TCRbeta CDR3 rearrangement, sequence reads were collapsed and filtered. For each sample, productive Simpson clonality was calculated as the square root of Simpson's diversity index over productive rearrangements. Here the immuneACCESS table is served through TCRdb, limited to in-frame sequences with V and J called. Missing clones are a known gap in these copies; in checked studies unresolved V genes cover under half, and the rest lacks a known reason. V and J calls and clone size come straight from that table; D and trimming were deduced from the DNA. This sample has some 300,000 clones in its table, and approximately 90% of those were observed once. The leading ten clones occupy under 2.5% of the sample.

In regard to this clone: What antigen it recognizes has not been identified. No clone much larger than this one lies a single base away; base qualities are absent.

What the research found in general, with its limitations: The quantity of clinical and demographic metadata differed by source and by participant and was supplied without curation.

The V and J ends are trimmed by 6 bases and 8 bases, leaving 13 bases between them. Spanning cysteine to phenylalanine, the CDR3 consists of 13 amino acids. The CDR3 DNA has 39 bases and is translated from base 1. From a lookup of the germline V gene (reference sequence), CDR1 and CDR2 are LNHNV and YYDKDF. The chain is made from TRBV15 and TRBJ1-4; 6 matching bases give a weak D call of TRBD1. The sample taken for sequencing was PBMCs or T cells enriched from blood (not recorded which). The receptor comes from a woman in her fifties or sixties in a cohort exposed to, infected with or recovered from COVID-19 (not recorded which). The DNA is TGTGCCACCAGGGAGGGGGGGCGGGAAAAACTGTTTTTT. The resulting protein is CATREGGREKLFF.